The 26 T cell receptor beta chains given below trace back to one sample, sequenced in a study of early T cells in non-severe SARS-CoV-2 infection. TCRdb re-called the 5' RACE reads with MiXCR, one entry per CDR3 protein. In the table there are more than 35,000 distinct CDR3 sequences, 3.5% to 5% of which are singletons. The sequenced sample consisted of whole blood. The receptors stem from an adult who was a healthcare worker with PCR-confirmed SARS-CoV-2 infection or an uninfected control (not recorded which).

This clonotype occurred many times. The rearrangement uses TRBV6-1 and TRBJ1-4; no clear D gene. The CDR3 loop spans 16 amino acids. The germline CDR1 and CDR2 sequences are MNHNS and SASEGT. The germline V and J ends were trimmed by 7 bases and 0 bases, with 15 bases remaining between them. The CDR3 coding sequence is TGTGCCAGCAAAGCGGTAAACTCTGCAACTAATGAAAAACTGTTTTTT. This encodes CASKAVNSATNEKLFF.

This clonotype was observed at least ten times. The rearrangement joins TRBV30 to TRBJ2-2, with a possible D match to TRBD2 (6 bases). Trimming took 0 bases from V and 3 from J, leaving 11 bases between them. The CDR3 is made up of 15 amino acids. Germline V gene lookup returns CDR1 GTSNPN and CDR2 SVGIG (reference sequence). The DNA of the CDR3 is TGTGCCTGGAGTGTAGAGGCGGGGTACACCGGGGAGCTGTTTTTT. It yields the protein CAWSVEAGYTGELFF. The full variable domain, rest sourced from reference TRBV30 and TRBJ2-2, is SQTIHQWPATLVQPVGSPLSLECTVEGTSNPNLYWYRQAAGRGLQLLFYSVGIGQISSEVPQNLSASRPQDRQFILSSKKLLLSDSGFYLCAWSVEAGYTGELFFGEGSRLTVL.

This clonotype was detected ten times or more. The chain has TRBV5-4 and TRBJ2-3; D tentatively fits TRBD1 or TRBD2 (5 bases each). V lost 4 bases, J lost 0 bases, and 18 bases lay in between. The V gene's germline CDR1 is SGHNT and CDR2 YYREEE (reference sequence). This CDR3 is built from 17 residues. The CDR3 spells CASSPGTGLTSTDTQYF. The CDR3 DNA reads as TGTGCCAGCAGCCCTGGGACGGGGCTTACTAGCACAGATACGCAGTATTTT.

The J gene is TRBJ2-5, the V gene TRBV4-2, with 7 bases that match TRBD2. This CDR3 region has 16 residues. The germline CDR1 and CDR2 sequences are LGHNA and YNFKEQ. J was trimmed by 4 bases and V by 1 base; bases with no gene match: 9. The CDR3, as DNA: TGTGCCAGCAGCCAAGTCGACGGGGGGACGGGAGAGACCCAGTACTTC. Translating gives CASSQVDGGTGETQYF.

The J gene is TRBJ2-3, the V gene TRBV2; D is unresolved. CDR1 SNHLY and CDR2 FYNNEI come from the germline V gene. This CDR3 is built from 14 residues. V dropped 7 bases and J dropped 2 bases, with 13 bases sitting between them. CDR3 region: CASNGVAPTDTQYF. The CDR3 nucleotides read TGTGCCAGCAATGGGGTGGCCCCCACAGATACGCAGTATTTT.

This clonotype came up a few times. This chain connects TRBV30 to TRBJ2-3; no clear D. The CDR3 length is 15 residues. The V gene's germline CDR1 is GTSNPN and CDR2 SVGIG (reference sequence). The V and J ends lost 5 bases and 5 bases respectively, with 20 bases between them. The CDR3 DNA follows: TGTGCCTGGGCTACCGGGTCCTCGACTCAAGATACGCAGTATTTT. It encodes CAWATGSSTQDTQYF.

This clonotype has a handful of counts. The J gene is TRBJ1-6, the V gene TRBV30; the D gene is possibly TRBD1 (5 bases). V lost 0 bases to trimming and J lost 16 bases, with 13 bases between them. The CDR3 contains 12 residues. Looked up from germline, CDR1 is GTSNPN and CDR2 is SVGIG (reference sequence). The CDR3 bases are TGTGCCTGGAGTGTAAGTCGACAGATGCTCCACTTT. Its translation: CAWSVSRQMLHF.

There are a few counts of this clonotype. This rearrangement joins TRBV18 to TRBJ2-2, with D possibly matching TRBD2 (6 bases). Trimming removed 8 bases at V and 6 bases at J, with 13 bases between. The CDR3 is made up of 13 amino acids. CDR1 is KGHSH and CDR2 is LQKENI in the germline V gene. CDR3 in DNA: TGTGCCAGCCTTCCGAGCGGGCCCGGGGAGCTGTTTTTT. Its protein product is CASLPSGPGELFF. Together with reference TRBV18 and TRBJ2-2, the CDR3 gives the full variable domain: NAGVMQNPRHLVRRRGQEARLRCSPMKGHSHVYWYRQLPEEGLKFMVYLQKENIIDESGMPKERFSAEFPKEGPSILRIQQVVRGDSAAYFCASLPSGPGELFFGEGSRLTVL.

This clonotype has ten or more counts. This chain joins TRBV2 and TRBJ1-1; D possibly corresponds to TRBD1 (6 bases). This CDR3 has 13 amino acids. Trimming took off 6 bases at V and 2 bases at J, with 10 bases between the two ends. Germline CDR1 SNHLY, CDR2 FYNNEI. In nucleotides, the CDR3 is TGTGCCAGCAGGGAGACAGGAAACACTGAAGCTTTCTTT. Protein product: CASRETGNTEAFF.

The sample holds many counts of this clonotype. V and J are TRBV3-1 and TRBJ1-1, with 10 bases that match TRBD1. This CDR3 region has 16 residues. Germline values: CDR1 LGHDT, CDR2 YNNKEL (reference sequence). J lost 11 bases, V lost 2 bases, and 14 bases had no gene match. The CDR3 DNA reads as TGTGCCAGCAGCCAATATAGGGGAGACAGGGGGCACCGGGCTTTCTTT. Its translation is CASSQYRGDRGHRAFF.

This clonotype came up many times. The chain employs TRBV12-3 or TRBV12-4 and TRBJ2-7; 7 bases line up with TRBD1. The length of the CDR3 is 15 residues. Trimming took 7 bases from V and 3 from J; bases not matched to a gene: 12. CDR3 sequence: CASTPRQGKGYEQYF. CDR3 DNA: TGTGCCAGCACTCCCAGACAGGGTAAAGGCTACGAGCAGTACTTC.

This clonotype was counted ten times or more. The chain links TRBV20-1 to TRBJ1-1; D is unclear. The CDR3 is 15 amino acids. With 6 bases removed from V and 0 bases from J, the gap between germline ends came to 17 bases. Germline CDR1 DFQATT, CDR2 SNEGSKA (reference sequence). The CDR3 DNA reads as TGCAGTGCCCAGCCCCCCTCCGCCCTGAACACTGAAGCTTTCTTT. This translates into CSAQPPSALNTEAFF.

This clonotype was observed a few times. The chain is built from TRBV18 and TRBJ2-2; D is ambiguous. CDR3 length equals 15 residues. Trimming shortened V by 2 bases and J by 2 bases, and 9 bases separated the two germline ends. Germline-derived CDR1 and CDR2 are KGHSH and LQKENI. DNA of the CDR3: TGTGCCAGCTCACCAAGGCTCACCAACACCGGGGAGCTGTTTTTT. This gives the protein CASSPRLTNTGELFF.

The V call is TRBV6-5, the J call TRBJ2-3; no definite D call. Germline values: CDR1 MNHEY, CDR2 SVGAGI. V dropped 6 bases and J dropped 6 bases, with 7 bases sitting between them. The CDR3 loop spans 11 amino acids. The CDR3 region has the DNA TGTGCCAGCAGCTCTGTGGATACGCAGTATTTT. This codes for CASSSVDTQYF.

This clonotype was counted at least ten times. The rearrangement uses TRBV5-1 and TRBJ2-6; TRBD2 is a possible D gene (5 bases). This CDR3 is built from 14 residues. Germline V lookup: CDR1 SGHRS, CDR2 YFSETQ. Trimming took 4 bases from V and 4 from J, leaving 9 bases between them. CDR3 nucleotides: TGCGCCAGCAGCCCGAGGGTCGGGGCCAACGTCCTGACTTTC. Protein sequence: CASSPRVGANVLTF.

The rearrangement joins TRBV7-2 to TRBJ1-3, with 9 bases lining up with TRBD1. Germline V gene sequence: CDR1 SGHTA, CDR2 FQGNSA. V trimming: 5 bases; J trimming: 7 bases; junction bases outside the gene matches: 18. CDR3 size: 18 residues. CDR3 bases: TGTGCCAGCAGCATCGGGACAGGGCGGCTCGCTTTCTGGAACACCATATATTTT. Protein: CASSIGTGRLAFWNTIYF.

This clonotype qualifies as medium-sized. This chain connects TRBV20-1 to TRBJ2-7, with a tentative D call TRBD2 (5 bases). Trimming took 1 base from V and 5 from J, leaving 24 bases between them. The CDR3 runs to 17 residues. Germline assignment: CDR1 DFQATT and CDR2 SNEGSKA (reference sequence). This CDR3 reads CSARGYEGQTPIHEQYF. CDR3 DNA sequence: TGCAGTGCTAGAGGCTACGAGGGCCAAACACCTATCCACGAGCAGTACTTC.

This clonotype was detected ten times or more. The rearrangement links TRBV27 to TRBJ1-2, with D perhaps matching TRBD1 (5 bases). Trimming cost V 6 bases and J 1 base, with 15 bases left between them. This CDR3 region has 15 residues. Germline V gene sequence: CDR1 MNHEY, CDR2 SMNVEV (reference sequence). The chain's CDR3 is CASRLGGGDNYGYTF. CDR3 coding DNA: TGTGCCAGCAGACTCGGTGGAGGGGATAACTATGGCTACACCTTC.

This CDR3 is CASSPRTDYNEQFF. In DNA, the CDR3 is TGCGCCAGCAGCCCACGGACAGATTACAATGAGCAGTTCTTC. The chain employs TRBV5-1 and TRBJ2-1; possibly TRBD1 for D (6 bases). The CDR3 runs 14 residues. The germline V and J ends were trimmed by 4 bases and 4 bases, with 12 bases remaining between them. Germline V gene lookup returns CDR1 SGHRS and CDR2 YFSETQ.

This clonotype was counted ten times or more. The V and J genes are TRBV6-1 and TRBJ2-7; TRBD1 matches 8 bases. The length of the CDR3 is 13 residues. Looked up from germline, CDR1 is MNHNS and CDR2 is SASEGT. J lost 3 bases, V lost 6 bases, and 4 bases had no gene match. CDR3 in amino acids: CASRGQGGYEQYF. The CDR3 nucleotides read TGTGCCAGCAGAGGACAGGGAGGCTACGAGCAGTACTTC.

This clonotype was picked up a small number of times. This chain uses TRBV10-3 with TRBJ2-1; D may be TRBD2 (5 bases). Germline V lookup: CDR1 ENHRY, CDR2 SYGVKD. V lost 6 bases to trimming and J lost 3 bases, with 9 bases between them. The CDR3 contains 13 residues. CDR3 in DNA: TGTGCCATCAGCCCCGGGGACTACAATGAGCAGTTCTTC. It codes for CAISPGDYNEQFF.

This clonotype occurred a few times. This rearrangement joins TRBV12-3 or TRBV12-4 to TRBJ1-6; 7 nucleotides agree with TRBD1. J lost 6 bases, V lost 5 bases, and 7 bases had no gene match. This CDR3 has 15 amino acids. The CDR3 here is CASSPMGQINSPLHF. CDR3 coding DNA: TGTGCCAGCAGTCCGATGGGACAGATTAATTCACCCCTCCACTTT.

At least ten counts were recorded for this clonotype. The CDR3 spells CAISVSQNYGYTF. The CDR3 DNA reads TGTGCCATCAGTGTATCACAAAACTATGGCTACACCTTC. The chain joins TRBV10-3 to TRBJ1-2; D remains unclear. Looked up from germline, CDR1 is ENHRY and CDR2 is SYGVKD. The V gene lost 4 bases and the J gene lost 2 bases, with 8 bases spanning the gap. CDR3 length: 13 residues.

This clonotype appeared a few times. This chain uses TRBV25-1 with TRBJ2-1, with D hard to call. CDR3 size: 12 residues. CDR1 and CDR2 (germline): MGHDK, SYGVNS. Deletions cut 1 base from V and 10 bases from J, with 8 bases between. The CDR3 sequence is CASSEFGREQFF. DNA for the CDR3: TGTGCCAGCAGTGAATTCGGCAGGGAGCAGTTCTTC.

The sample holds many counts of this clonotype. The CDR3: CASSQDLVRDLNYGYTF. For the CDR3, the DNA is TGCGCCAGCAGCCAAGACTTGGTTCGGGACCTTAACTATGGCTACACCTTC. The chain links TRBV4-1 to TRBJ1-2, with D possibly matching TRBD1 (5 bases). The germline V gene has CDR1 MGHRA and CDR2 YSYEKL. Trimming removed 0 bases at V and 1 base at J, with 15 bases between. The CDR3 covers 17 residues.

In DNA form, the CDR3 reads TGTGCCAGCAGCCAAACGACCTACGAGCAGTACTTC. This encodes CASSQTTYEQYF. This chain uses TRBV3-1 with TRBJ2-7; the D is unclear. Looked up from germline, CDR1 is LGHDT and CDR2 is YNNKEL (reference sequence). This CDR3 contains 12 residues. V was pared by 2 bases and J by 2 bases, with 4 bases between.